This T cell receptor beta chain was profiled in a study (dated by TCRdb to the mid-2010s). To prepare the library, RT-PCR was applied. The run used an Illumina MiSeq. The public sequencing data were trimmed at Q25 with fastp and processed into clonotypes with MiXCR by TCRdb, which kept only in-frame beta chains. Entries are consolidated by CDR3 protein sequence, retaining the most common genes and DNA. In all, the sample holds almost 700,000 distinct CDR3 sequences, and approximately 14% of those were seen once. Roughly 4% of the sample is in the top ten clones. From V the trimming removes 5 bases and from J it removes 5 bases, while the gene matches leave 7 bases of the junction unaccounted for. From the cysteine up to the phenylalanine, the CDR3 has a length of 16 residues. Only the CDR3 DNA is retained, 48 bases long and in frame from the first base. Per the germline V gene, MDHEN is the CDR1 and SYDVKM is the CDR2.

With respect to this clonotype: Its antigen target is currently unknown. Per-base quality was not reported, and no clone a single base away is much larger than it.

The specimen sequenced was memory CD4+ T cells from blood. Rearrangement joined TRBV28 to TRBJ1-6, with 9 middle bases fitting TRBD1. The TCR originated in a female donor in good health, serving as a healthy control. The base sequence is TGTGCCAGCAGTCAATCAGGGACAGGGAATAATTCACCCCTCCACTTT. This translates into CASSQSGTGNNSPLHF.